A single count supports the clone carrying this T cell receptor (beta chain). Its antigen remains unidentified. The entry originates in a study of radiation and T cells in renal cell carcinoma. Whole-study results and caveats: In blood, top tumor clones expanded by 2 weeks, shrinking by 4. Baseline intratumoral clonotype presence is unknown without pretreatment biopsies.

The germline CDR1 and CDR2 sequences are SGHVS and FNYEAQ. This CDR3 region has 13 residues. The V end lost 4 bases, the J end lost 2 bases, and 6 bases lay between the germline ends. As for time point: baseline pretreatment blood. The treatment is: 15 Gy SBRT to primary tumor, nephrectomy 4 weeks later. After SBRT, blood was collected at 2 and 4 weeks, plus baseline. This renal cell carcinoma was of the clear cell type. The method was immunoSEQ multiplex PCR; TCRdb's version includes in-frame clones alone and lacks a portion of them. The sample yields 130,000 or so clones, around nine tenths seen once.

The genes are TRBV7-6 and TRBJ2-1, with no clear D. This TCR derives from a woman in her fifties or sixties with renal cell carcinoma. The sequences come from blood, collected from a patient whose treatment included radiotherapy and nephrectomy. DNA for the CDR3: TGTGCCAGCAGCTGGGGAACCTACAATGAGCAGTTCTTC. Translated: CASSWGTYNEQFF.